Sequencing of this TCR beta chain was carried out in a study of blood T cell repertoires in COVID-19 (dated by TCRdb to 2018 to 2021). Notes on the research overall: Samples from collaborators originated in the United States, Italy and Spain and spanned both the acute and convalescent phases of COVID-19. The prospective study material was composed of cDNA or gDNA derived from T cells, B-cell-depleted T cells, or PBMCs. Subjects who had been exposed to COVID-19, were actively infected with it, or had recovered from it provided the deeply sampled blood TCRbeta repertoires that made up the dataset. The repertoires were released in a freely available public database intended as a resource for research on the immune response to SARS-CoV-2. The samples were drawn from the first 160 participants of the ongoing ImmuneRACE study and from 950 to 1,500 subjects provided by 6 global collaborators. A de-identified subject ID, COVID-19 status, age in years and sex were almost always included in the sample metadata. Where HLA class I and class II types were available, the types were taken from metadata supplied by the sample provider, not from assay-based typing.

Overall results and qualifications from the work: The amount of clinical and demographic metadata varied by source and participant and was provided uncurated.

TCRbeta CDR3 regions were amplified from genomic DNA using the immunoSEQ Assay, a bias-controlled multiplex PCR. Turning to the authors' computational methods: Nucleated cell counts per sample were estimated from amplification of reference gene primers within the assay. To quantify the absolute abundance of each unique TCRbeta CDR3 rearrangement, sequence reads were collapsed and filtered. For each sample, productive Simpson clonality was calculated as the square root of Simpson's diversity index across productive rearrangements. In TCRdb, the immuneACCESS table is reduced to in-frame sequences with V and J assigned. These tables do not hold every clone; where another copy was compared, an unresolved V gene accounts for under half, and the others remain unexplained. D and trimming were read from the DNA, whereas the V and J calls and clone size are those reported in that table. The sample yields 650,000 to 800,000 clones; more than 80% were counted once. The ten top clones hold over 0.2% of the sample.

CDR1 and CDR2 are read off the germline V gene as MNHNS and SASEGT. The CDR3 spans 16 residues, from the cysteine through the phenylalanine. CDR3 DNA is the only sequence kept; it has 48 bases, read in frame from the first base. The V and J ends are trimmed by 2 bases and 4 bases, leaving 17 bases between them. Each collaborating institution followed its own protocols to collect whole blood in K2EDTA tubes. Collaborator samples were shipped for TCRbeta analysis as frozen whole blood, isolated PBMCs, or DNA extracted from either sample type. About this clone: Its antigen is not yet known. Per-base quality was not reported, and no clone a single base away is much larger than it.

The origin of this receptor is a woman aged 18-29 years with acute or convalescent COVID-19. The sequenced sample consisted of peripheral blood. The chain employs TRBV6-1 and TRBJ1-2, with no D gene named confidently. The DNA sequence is TGTGCCAGCAGTGAACGATCCCAGCCGGGGAGCTATGGCTACACCTTC. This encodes CASSERSQPGSYGYTF.